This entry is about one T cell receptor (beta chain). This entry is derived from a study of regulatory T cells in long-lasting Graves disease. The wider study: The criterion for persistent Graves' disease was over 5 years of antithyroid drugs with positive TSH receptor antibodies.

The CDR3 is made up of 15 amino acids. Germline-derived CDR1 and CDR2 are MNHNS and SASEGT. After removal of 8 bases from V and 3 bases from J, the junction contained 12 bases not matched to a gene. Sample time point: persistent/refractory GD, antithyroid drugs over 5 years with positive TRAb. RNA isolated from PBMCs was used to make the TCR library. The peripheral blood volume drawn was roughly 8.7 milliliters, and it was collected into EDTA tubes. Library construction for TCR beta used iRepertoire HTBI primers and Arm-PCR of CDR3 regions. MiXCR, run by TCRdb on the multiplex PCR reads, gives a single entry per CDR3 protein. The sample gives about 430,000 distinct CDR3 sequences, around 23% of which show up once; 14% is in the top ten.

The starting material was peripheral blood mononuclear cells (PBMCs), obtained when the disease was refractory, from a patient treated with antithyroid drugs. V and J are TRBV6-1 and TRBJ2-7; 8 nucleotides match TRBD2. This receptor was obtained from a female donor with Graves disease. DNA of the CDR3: TGTGCCAGCTTGGCCGCGGGTAGCGGGATCTACGAGCAGTACTTC. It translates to CASLAAGSGIYEQYF.